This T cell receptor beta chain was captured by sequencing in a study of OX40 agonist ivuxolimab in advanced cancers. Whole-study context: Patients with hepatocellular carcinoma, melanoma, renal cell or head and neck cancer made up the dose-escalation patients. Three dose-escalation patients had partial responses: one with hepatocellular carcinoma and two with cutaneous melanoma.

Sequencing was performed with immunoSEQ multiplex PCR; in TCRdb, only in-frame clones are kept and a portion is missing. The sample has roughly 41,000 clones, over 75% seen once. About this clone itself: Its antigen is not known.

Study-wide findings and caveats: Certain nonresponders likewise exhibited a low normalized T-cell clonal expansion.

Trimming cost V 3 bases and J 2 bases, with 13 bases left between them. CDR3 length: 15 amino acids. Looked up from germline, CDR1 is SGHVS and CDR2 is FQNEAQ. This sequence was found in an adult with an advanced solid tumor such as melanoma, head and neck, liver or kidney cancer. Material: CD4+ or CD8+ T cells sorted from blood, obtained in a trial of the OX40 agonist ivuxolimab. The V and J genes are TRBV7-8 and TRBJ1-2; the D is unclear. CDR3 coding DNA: TGTGCCAGCAGCTTCTTTAGCGGTTCGAACTATGGCTACACCTTC. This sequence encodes CASSFFSGSNYGYTF.